The subject of this entry is one TCR beta chain. Its target antigen remains unknown. No much larger clonotype is one base removed from it; base qualities were not supplied. Instrument on record: Illumina HiSeq 2500. TCRs were amplified with Phusion for approximately 18 PCR cycles, with a constant-region primer paired with the adapter attached to the V primers. Isolated mRNA was amplified with the MessageAmp II aRNA Amplification Kit, using an approximately 17-hour in vitro transcription at 37°C. mRNA for TCR sequencing was isolated with the Dynabeads mRNA DIRECT Purification Kit. Indexed Illumina adapters were added in a second Phusion PCR of 25 cycles, after which AMPure XP beads were used to purify the products. The authors' pipeline ran thus. Custom Perl scripts pooled TCR sequences encoding the same protein, removed out-of-frame sequences and computed each clonotype's abundance. Any TCR sequence backed by just one read was left out of the analysis. Among the metrics used to describe the repertoires were Shannon entropy, Gini index, clonality, richness, and the frequency of TCRs shared between repertoires. The public reads were reprocessed in TCRdb via fastp at Q25 and MiXCR, keeping in-frame beta chains. Each entry is one CDR3 protein sequence, shown with its most common DNA and genes. The V and J calls and clone size are TCRdb's, not the authors'. The sample table records some 53,000 distinct CDR3 sequences; 33% of these occur just once. The ten largest clones represent around 8% of the sample.

Interpreted using the paper, the time point label stands for: after trial treatment. The treatment or condition label here, explained by the study, means: LDRT plus nivolumab, ipilimumab, low-dose cyclophosphamide and aspirin (RACIN trial). The donors took part in RACIN, a single-arm, phase I, dose-escalation trial that combined nivolumab, ipilimumab, aspirin, low-dose cyclophosphamide and low-dose radiotherapy. Patients were eligible if they had advanced solid tumors that were TIL-negative. This record comes from a study of low-dose radiotherapy and immunotherapy resistance in tumors (dated by TCRdb to between 2021 and 2024). Background for the entire study: In Cohort 1, each fraction delivered 0.5 Gy every 2 weeks, and the prescribed total PTV dose was 6.5 Gy. Cohort 2 received 1 Gy per fraction every two weeks, with a total of 13 Gy over 26 weeks. Nivolumab was administered intravenously as a 240 mg flat dose every two weeks, and ipilimumab was administered intravenously at 1 mg/kg every six weeks. Cyclophosphamide 200 mg/m2 was given intravenously every two weeks, one day before each radiation and immunotherapy administration. Patients took aspirin 300 mg orally once daily for four cycles, starting on cycle 1 day 1. First-strand cDNA was synthesized with Superscript III and a set of TRAV- and TRBV-specific primers, covering both TCRalpha and TCRbeta chains. The trial did not randomize participants into treatment groups. Eight patients were included in the translational analysis, namely three from the first dose cohort plus the first five from the second dose cohort.

Source: PBMCs, taken after low-dose radiotherapy plus immunotherapy. The TCR sequence derives from a male donor with rectosigmoid adenocarcinoma.

CDR3 loop: CASSESRDRPPELLETQYF. The DNA sequence is TGCGCCAGCAGTGAGTCCCGGGACAGGCCTCCCGAGTTGCTAGAGACCCAGTACTTC. This chain joins TRBV23-1 to TRBJ2-5; 8 bases in between match TRBD1. TRBV23-1 carries the ORF label, with uncertain function. For this chain, trimming is 5 bases at the V end and 4 bases at the J end, and the number of junction bases without a gene match is 21. The cysteine opens and the phenylalanine closes a CDR3 of 19 amino acids. Of the read, only the CDR3 DNA is kept; its 57 bases are in frame from base 1.